This T cell receptor beta chain is from a study of regulatory T cells in long-lasting Graves disease (dated by TCRdb to about 2021). About the study as a whole: Patients with newly diagnosed Graves' disease had been on antithyroid drugs for under 3 months. Peripheral blood TCR sequencing and RNA sequencing compared persistent Graves' disease patients with newly diagnosed Graves' disease patients. A total of roughly 35 samples underwent TCR sequencing, from roughly 13 patients with persistent Graves' disease and approximately 20 patients with newly diagnosed Graves' disease. The study was conducted in China and was registered as a clinical trial. What the research found in general, with its limitations: Persistent patients shared more public clonotypes among themselves (around 2,500) than newly diagnosed patients did (about 900). Preferential use of TRBV28, TRBJ1-2 and TRBJ2-5 was observed in persistent disease, whereas TRBV20-1 and TRBJ2-1 were favored in newly diagnosed disease. The authors acknowledged the small sample size as a limitation that may reduce accuracy. The study examined only peripheral blood because the primary lesion, thyroid tissue, could not be accessed. Sequencing and analysis were restricted to the TCR beta chain. Persistent Graves' disease patients showed lower TCR Shannon entropy and fewer highly expanded clones than newly diagnosed patients, suggesting clonal expansion.

This clonotype was detected ten times or more. The target of this receptor is not known. One base away there is no much larger clone; base qualities are not given. The sample's time point, from its label and the paper: newly diagnosed GD, antithyroid drugs for less than 3 months. RNA was extracted from PBMCs in TRIzol for both TCR sequencing and RNA sequencing. The diagnosis of Graves' disease followed American Thyroid Association guidelines. Patients for the study were recruited at an endocrinology department in Xi'an, China. Each patient gave 8.5 to 9.5 milliliters of peripheral blood, collected in an EDTA anticoagulant tube. Ficoll Paque Plus density gradient separation was used to isolate PBMCs, and no further T cell sorting was done. An Agilent 2100 Bioanalyzer and agarose gel were used to check RNA quality, and a NanoDrop 2000 was used to measure RNA concentration. The library was made by multiplex PCR. The reads were generated on an Illumina HiSeq 4000. iRepertoire HTBI primers and Arm-PCR amplification of CDR3 regions were used to construct TCR beta libraries. PCR products were gel purified before sequencing. On the authors' methods: Across samples, roughly 60 TRBV and 14 TRBJ segments were identified and used for gene usage analysis of CDR3 amino acid clonotypes. COPE and FqMerger were used to merge filtered high-quality paired reads into contigs. Contigs were aligned with BLAST to IMGT TRBV, TRBD and TRBJ reference genes, and CDR3 was defined per IMGT. Highly expanded clones were defined as clonotypes with a frequency above 0.1%. Repertoire diversity was measured by Shannon entropy, and V-J evenness by the Gini coefficient. A clonotype was considered public if more than one individual shared it. The raw public data were reprocessed by TCRdb itself: fastp quality trimming at Q25, MiXCR clonotype calling, in-frame beta chains only. A single entry per CDR3 protein holds the most common genes and DNA from its merged rows. The V and J calls shown here were made by TCRdb, not taken from the authors' results. The sample table shows about 440,000 distinct CDR3 sequences, and about 15% are seen once. The top ten clonotypes cover about a sixth of the sample.

From the cysteine up to the phenylalanine, the CDR3 has a length of 15 residues. The DNA shown is the 45-base CDR3, in frame from base 1. Trimming at the junction amounts to 0 bases on V and 4 bases on J, and the germline ends lie 13 bases apart. CDR1 is given as GTSNPN and CDR2 as SVGIG, both from the germline V gene (reference sequence). The same sample was also used in a study of T cells in Graves' hyperthyroidism and ophthalmopathy. The second publication reports: Graves' hyperthyroidism was defined as stable when no progression to ophthalmopathy occurred over 18 months of follow-up. Hyperthyroidism patients were aged 18 to 65 years and newly diagnosed, with disease duration of less than 2 months. Any patient with an uncontrolled infection, another autoimmune disease, pregnancy or lactation was excluded. Diagnoses relied on clinical symptoms, serum thyroxine and TRAb, thyroid ultrasound and orbital computed tomography. The first round of RT-PCR for the TCR CDR3 was performed with the HTBI primer set and the Qiagen OneStep RT-PCR kit. Blood samples also contained most of the expanded thyroid clonotypes (frequency above 0.001), which suggests that blood repertoires may reflect thyroid immune responses. A model built on a 13 V-J signature distinguished ophthalmopathy from stable hyperthyroidism, reaching roughly 88% sensitivity and 81% to 83% specificity in cross-validation and 80%/75% in testing. In validation, the model predicted progression to ophthalmopathy with 55% to 71% sensitivity and less than 75% specificity, a median of around six months before onset. To identify distinguishing TCR V-J signatures, a discovery cohort of about a hundred patients was used, comprising 40 to 45 with Graves' ophthalmopathy and around 57 with stable Graves' hyperthyroidism. Prospective prediction of ophthalmopathy was tested in an independent validation cohort consisting of 18 hyperthyroidism patients and around 17 patients who later progressed to ophthalmopathy. The 90 to 100 discovery patients were randomly split 7:3 into training and test sets. In addition, the study compared T-cell repertoires in thyroid tissue and in blood from over 5 Graves' hyperthyroidism patients. After sampling, hyperthyroidism patients received methimazole starting at 30 mg daily, and ophthalmopathy patients received high-dose intravenous methylprednisolone. The libraries were constructed in a second round of multiplex PCR and then size-selected and purified. Sequencing of the libraries was done on an Illumina HiSeq2000 using paired-end 100 bp reads. SOAPnuke was used to process the raw data, with reads discarded if the reads contained adapters or uncalled bases, had a mean Phred below 15, or lacked an exact constant-primer or identifier match. High-quality paired reads were merged with COPE v1.2.5, and unique nucleotide sequences were defined as clonotypes. Clonotypes were aligned to IMGT TRBV, TRBD and TRBJ reference segments using MiTCR v1.1. Only V-J combinations with frequency above 0.0001, covering 99.2% of repertoires, were analysed. The TCS score was defined as the ratio of F50 (clonal expansion) to E x V (chaos), calculated using BLOSUM62-based TCRdist between CDR3 peptides within each V-J. Welch's t-statistics and random forest reduced 500 to 550 V-J features to 13, which were used in a naive Bayes classifier (R e1071). No statistical method was used to set the sample size in advance, and investigators knew the group allocation. TCR Vbeta CDR3 sequencing of 120 to 150 peripheral blood samples (fewer than 45 ophthalmopathy, about 80 hyperthyroidism and roughly 17 progressor patients) is reported in the paper.

The V and J genes are TRBV30 and TRBJ1-5; D gene: possibly TRBD1, on 5 matching bases. This clonotype was sampled from a woman between 25 and 40 years old with Graves disease. Donor details come from another sample of the same person, matched by shared clones. Sequences were derived from peripheral blood mononuclear cells (PBMCs), sampled at new diagnosis, from a patient treated with antithyroid drugs. The sequenced DNA: TGTGCCTGGAGTGTTGGGGCATCGAAAAATCAGCCCCAGCATTTT. This yields the protein CAWSVGASKNQPQHF. The full variable domain, with segments outside the CDR3 supplied by the reference TRBV30 and TRBJ1-5 proteins, appears as SQTIHQWPATLVQPVGSPLSLECTVEGTSNPNLYWYRQAAGRGLQLLFYSVGIGQISSEVPQNLSASRPQDRQFILSSKKLLLSDSGFYLCAWSVGASKNQPQHFGDGTRLSIL.